The entry below gives a single T cell receptor (beta chain) sequence along with its context. Its antigen is not identified. This entry comes from a study of PD-1 blockade in mismatch repair-deficient tumors. Study background: Patients had about 13 mismatch repair-deficient cancer types and were previously treated and progressing.

Study-wide results and caveats: Tumor-resident clones, often undetectable pretreatment in blood, expanded then contracted after pembrolizumab.

Mismatch repair deficiency was confirmed in all patients, by PCR or immunohistochemistry. TCRs were sequenced from a few patients responding to pembrolizumab. This CDR3 has 14 residues. Trimming cost V 2 bases and J 8 bases; bases outside gene matches: 6. Germline loops: CDR1 SGHRS, CDR2 YFSETQ. Clones were sequenced by immunoSEQ multiplex PCR, and TCRdb holds only the in-frame ones, with some missing. The table lists about 51,000 clones, 65% to 85% of them singletons. The TCR originated in an adult with mismatch repair-deficient cancer. Sequencing was performed on peripheral blood, taken roughly 19 weeks after starting pembrolizumab. This chain connects TRBV5-1 to TRBJ2-1; 8 nucleotides match TRBD2. The CDR3 spells CASSFRVGRDEQFF. Here the CDR3 DNA reads TGCGCCAGCAGCTTTCGGGTCGGGAGGGATGAGCAGTTCTTC.